This record concerns one T cell receptor beta chain sequence. This clone appeared a few times. Its antigen remains undetermined. One base away there is no much larger clone; base qualities are not given. The data stem from a study of blood T cell repertoires in COVID-19 (dated by TCRdb to between 2020 and 2021). Looking at the study overall: The collaborator samples originated in the United States, Italy and Spain and spanned the acute and convalescent phases of COVID-19. The prospective study material was composed of cDNA or gDNA derived from T cells, B-cell-depleted T cells, or PBMCs. Nearly every sample came with metadata listing a de-identified subject ID, COVID-19 status, age in years and sex. The repertoires were released in a freely available public database intended as a resource for research on the immune response to SARS-CoV-2. The dataset comprised deeply sampled blood TCRbeta repertoires from subjects exposed to, actively infected with, or recovered from COVID-19. Samples came from the ongoing ImmuneRACE study (first 160 participants) plus 1,254 subjects from 6 global collaborators. Where available, HLA class I and class II types were taken from metadata supplied by the sample provider and were not determined by assay-based typing. Results and caveats for the whole study, not just this receptor: How much clinical and demographic metadata was included differed by source and by participant, and the metadata was provided uncurated.

TCRbeta CDR3 regions were amplified from genomic DNA using the immunoSEQ Assay, a bias-controlled multiplex PCR. The study's own analysis went as follows. Nucleated cell counts per sample were estimated from amplification of reference gene primers within the assay. To quantify the absolute abundance of each unique TCRbeta CDR3 rearrangement, sequence reads were collapsed and filtered. Productive Simpson clonality was computed per sample as the square root of Simpson's diversity index over productive rearrangements. TCRdb's version of the immuneACCESS table is confined to in-frame rearrangements and falls short of the full clone set. An unresolved V gene accounts for under half of the shortfall where checked; the remainder is of unknown origin. From that table come the V and J calls and clone size; the DNA was used to work out D and trimming. The sample data list about 160,000 clones, and 87% of these were observed just once. 3.9% of the sample rests with the top ten.

The CDR3 sequence holds 16 residues, the cysteine and phenylalanine included. Kept here is only the CDR3 DNA, which spans 48 bases and is read in frame from base 1. Per the germline V gene, SGHRS is the CDR1 and YFSETQ is the CDR2. V and J are trimmed by 0 bases and 3 bases, and the gene matches miss 6 bases of the junction. Another Seattle source contributed samples from volunteer blood donors who had recovered from COVID-19. Whole blood was collected in K2EDTA tubes by collaborating institutions according to the institutions' own protocols. For TCRbeta analysis, collaborators shipped samples as frozen whole blood, isolated PBMCs, or DNA extracted from either of those sample types.

Source material: peripheral blood. This clonotype was obtained from a woman between 55 and 75 years old who had recovered from COVID-19. The rearrangement combines TRBV5-1 with TRBJ2-5, with 9 central nucleotides matching TRBD1. At the DNA level, the sequence is TGCGCCAGCAGCTTGGGAGCCGGGACAGGGAAAGAGACCCAGTACTTC. The translation is CASSLGAGTGKETQYF.